Given below is one T cell receptor beta chain in context. Authors' analysis steps: Nucleated cell counts were estimated from reference gene primer amplification. This table comes from immunoSEQ multiplex PCR, and its TCRdb copy is limited to in-frame clones, with some not included. D and trimming come from the DNA, and the V and J calls and clone size come from that table. The data hold about 220,000 clones, with around 80% observed a single time. This entry is derived from a study of blood T cell repertoires in COVID-19. Study at large: Samples of COVID-19 (acute and convalescent) were obtained from the United States, Italy and Spain. PBMCs, B-cell-depleted T cells, or T cells provided the cDNA or gDNA that made up the material.

The ends lost 3 bases at V and 3 bases at J; junction bases unmatched: 5. Germline V lookup: CDR1 KGHSH, CDR2 LQKENI. This CDR3 has 14 amino acids. The material sequenced was peripheral blood. V usage is TRBV18 and J usage is TRBJ2-7; TRBD1 matches at 7 bases. The TCR was taken from a woman aged 70-85 years with acute or convalescent COVID-19. The CDR3 loop reads CASSPNRDSYEQYF. As DNA, the CDR3 is TGTGCCAGCTCACCCAACCGGGACAGCTACGAGCAGTACTTC.